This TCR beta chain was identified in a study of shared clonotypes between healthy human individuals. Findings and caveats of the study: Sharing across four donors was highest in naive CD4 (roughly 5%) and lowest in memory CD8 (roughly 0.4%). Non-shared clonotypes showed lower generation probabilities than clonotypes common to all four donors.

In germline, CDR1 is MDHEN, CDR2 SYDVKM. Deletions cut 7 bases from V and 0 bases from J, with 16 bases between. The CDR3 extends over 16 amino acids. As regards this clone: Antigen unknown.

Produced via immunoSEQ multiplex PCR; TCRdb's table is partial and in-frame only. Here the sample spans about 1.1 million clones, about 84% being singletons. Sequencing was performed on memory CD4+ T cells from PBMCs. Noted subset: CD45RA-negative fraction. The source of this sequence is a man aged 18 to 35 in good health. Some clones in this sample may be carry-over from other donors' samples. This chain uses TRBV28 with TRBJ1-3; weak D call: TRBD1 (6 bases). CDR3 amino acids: CASNSPGHRSGNTIYF. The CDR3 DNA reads TGTGCCAGCAATTCTCCGGGACACCGCTCTGGAAACACCATATATTTT.